Following are 32 T cell receptor beta chains from one sample sequenced in a study of shared clonotypes between healthy human individuals. Produced via immunoSEQ multiplex PCR; TCRdb's table is partial and in-frame only. The table lists more than 1.2 million clones, approximately 98.5% of them singletons. The sample consisted of naive CD4+ T cells sorted from blood. The subset was: CD45RA+ positively selected. The receptors originated from a man aged 25-45 years in good health.

This rearrangement joins TRBV6-1 to TRBJ2-7, with 10 bases matching TRBD2. Germline lookup yields CDR1 MNHNS and CDR2 SASEGT. The V and J ends lost 5 bases and 6 bases, in that order; junction bases with no gene match: 7. The CDR3 loop spans 14 amino acids. The CDR3 sequence: CASSSLAGGGEQYF. CDR3 sequence (DNA): TGTGCCAGCAGTAGTTTAGCGGGAGGTGGCGAGCAGTACTTC.

The chain combines TRBV10-2 with TRBJ2-1; the match to TRBD2 covers 14 bases. This CDR3 is built from 19 residues. The V segment lost 5 bases and the J segment 6 bases; nucleotides outside the gene matches: 15. Germline lookup yields CDR1 WSHSY and CDR2 SAAADI. CDR3 sequence (DNA): TGCGCCAGCAGTACCACCGGGACTAGCGGGAGAAGGGAGTTCAATGAGCAGTTCTTC. Translating gives CASSTTGTSGRREFNEQFF.

The rearrangement links TRBV27 to TRBJ2-7, with TRBD1 matching 8 bases. The CDR3 is 15 amino acids. Germline CDR1 is MNHEY and CDR2 is SMNVEV (reference sequence). V shed 6 bases and J 2 bases; nucleotides not matched to a gene: 9. The CDR3 region has the DNA TGTGCCAGCAGCCTTACCGGGACAGGAACCTACGAGCAGTACTTC. This sequence encodes CASSLTGTGTYEQYF.

The chain combines TRBV7-8 with TRBJ1-5; 9 positions match TRBD1. Germline V gene sequence: CDR1 SGHVS, CDR2 FQNEAQ. V lost 4 bases to trimming and J lost 2 bases; unmatched junction nucleotides: 6. The CDR3 has 16 residues. This chain's CDR3 is CASSSTRQGGNQPQHF. The CDR3 DNA is TGTGCCAGCAGCTCCACGCGACAGGGGGGCAATCAGCCCCAGCATTTT.

The genes are TRBV11-2 and TRBJ2-2, with D perhaps matching TRBD1 (6 bases). CDR1 is SGHAT and CDR2 is FQNNGV in the germline V gene. The V gene lost 3 bases and the J gene lost 2 bases, with 10 bases spanning the gap. The CDR3 runs 15 residues. This CDR3 reads CASSLGTLNTGELFF. The CDR3 DNA reads TGTGCCAGCAGCTTGGGGACACTAAACACCGGGGAGCTGTTTTTT.

J is TRBJ1-5 and V is TRBV7-8; D might be TRBD1 (6 bases). Looked up from germline, CDR1 is SGHVS and CDR2 is FQNEAQ. This CDR3 spans 18 amino acids. The V and J ends lost 5 bases and 1 base respectively, with 21 bases between them. CDR3 bases: TGTGCCAGCAGCAAAAAAACGCTCGGGGGGGCGAGCAATCAGCCCCAGCATTTT. Translating it yields CASSKKTLGGASNQPQHF.

In this sample, this clone turned up once. Its ends do not fully match the called genes, so a read error is possible. This chain uses TRBV28 with TRBJ1-2; D gene uncertain. The CDR3 has 13 residues. The germline CDR1 and CDR2 sequences are MDHEN and SYDVKM. CDR3 coding DNA: TGTGCCAGCAGTTTACCGACTGGGCCCGGGCAGGCCTTC. Encoded protein: CASSLPTGPGQAF.

On this clone itself: At the DNA level, this CDR3 is encoded by other sequences in the same sample as well. CDR3 protein: CASSLGPGDSYEQYF. Written as DNA, the CDR3 is TGTGCCAGCAGCTTGGGGCCAGGGGACTCCTACGAGCAGTACTTC. The J gene is TRBJ2-7, the V gene TRBV5-4, with D possibly being TRBD1 (6 bases). The CDR3 has 15 amino acids. The V gene's germline CDR1 is SGHNT and CDR2 YYREEE (reference sequence). The ends were cut back, 0 bases at V and 0 bases at J, with 10 bases in the middle.

This chain uses TRBV5-1 with TRBJ2-5, with D perhaps assigned TRBD1 or TRBD2 (6 bases each). Germline CDR1 and CDR2: SGHRS and YFSETQ. This CDR3 has 14 residues. V lost 1 base to trimming and J lost 5 bases, with 12 bases between them. CDR3 sequence reads: CASSLKGDWETQYF. The DNA of the CDR3 is TGCGCCAGCAGCTTGAAGGGGGACTGGGAGACCCAGTACTTC. The full variable domain, rest sourced from reference TRBV5-1 and TRBJ2-5, is KAGVTQTPRYLIKTRGQQVTLSCSPISGHRSVSWYQQTPGQGLQFLFEYFSETQRNKGNFPGRFSGRQFSNSRSEMNVSTLELGDSALYLCASSLKGDWETQYFGPGTRLLVL.

The V and J genes are TRBV7-2 and TRBJ2-6; D gene ambiguous. The CDR3 loop spans 13 amino acids. Trimming took 6 bases from V and 3 from J, leaving 6 bases between them. Germline values: CDR1 SGHTA, CDR2 FQGNSA. Here the CDR3 reads CASRMFGANVLTF. CDR3 sequence (DNA): TGTGCCAGCAGGATGTTTGGGGCCAACGTCCTGACTTTC.

The rearrangement links TRBV19 to TRBJ1-2; the D gene is possibly TRBD1 (5 bases). Germline CDR1 and CDR2: LNHDA and SQIVND (reference sequence). Trimming left V 3 bases short and J 0 bases short, with 17 bases between. This CDR3 spans 17 amino acids. The CDR3 DNA reads as TGTGCCAGTAGTATGCGGGTCGGACAACGGGCTAACTATGGCTACACCTTC. Translated: CASSMRVGQRANYGYTF.

The gene calls are TRBV29-1 and TRBJ2-1; no firm D call. The ends were cut back, 5 bases at V and 8 bases at J, with 7 bases in the middle. Per the germline V gene, CDR1 is SQVTM and CDR2 is ANQGSEA. This CDR3 spans 10 amino acids. CDR3 sequence reads: CSVFFYEQFF. For the CDR3, the DNA is TGCAGCGTTTTCTTTTATGAGCAGTTCTTC.

CDR3 in DNA: TGTGCCAGCAGTGATGACAGTCAGCCCCAGCATTTT. Translating gives CASSDDSQPQHF. The chain is built from TRBV2 and TRBJ1-5; tentative D call: TRBD1 (5 bases). From germline, CDR1 is SNHLY and CDR2 FYNNEI. Trimming removed 3 bases from V and 6 bases from J, with 6 bases in between. There are 12 residues in the CDR3. Using reference TRBV2 and TRBJ1-5 for the parts outside the CDR3, the full variable domain is EPEVTQTPSHQVTQMGQEVILRCVPISNHLYFYWYRQILGQKVEFLVSFYNNEISEKSEIFDDQFSVERPDGSNFTLKIRSTKLEDSAMYFCASSDDSQPQHFGDGTRLSIL.

This chain links TRBV10-3 with TRBJ1-2; D is undetermined. This CDR3 is 12 amino acids long. Germline-derived CDR1 and CDR2 are ENHRY and SYGVKD. V lost 4 bases, J lost 2 bases, and 5 bases lay in between. The DNA for the CDR3 is TGTGCCATCAGTGCCGGGAACTATGGCTACACCTTC. Protein product: CAISAGNYGYTF.

The chain carries TRBV6-6 and TRBJ2-1; 8 positions agree with TRBD2. The CDR3 loop spans 13 amino acids. Germline V gene lookup returns CDR1 MNHNY and CDR2 SVGAGI (reference sequence). For the CDR3, the DNA is TGTGCTACAAGGCGGGAGGCCTACAATGAGCAGTTCTTC. It codes for CATRREAYNEQFF.

This clone was counted once. The chain recombines TRBV11-2 with TRBJ2-1, with TRBD2 matching 10 bases. The germline gives CDR1 SGHAT, CDR2 FQNNGV. CDR3 length: 15 amino acids. V was pared by 3 bases and J by 9 bases, with 8 bases of the junction left unmatched. CDR3 DNA: TGTGCCAGCAGCTTTGACCTAGCGGGAGACAGTGAGCAGTTCTTC. Its protein product is CASSFDLAGDSEQFF.

Concerning this clone: Other DNA sequences in the same sample also yield this CDR3. The V call is TRBV2, the J call TRBJ1-5; no firm D call. This CDR3 comprises 13 residues. V was pared by 4 bases and J by 1 base, with 5 bases between. Germline CDR1 reads SNHLY; CDR2 reads FYNNEI. The CDR3 sequence: CASSGNSNQPQHF. CDR3 nucleotides: TGTGCCAGCAGTGGAAACAGCAATCAGCCCCAGCATTTT.

The chain is built from TRBV13 and TRBJ2-7; 8 bases match TRBD2. Trimming took 3 bases from V and 3 from J; bases not matched to a gene: 7. This CDR3 is built from 15 residues. The germline V gene encodes CDR1 PRHDT and CDR2 FYEKMQ (reference sequence). CDR3 nucleotides: TGTGCCAGCAGCTTGGGATGGGGACTAGGCTACGAGCAGTACTTC. Protein product: CASSLGWGLGYEQYF.

The V and J genes are TRBV19 and TRBJ1-2; a possible D gene is TRBD1 (6 bases). The CDR3 has 13 amino acids. V was trimmed by 5 bases and J by 3 bases, leaving 10 bases between them. Germline CDR1 is LNHDA and CDR2 is SQIVND (reference sequence). For the CDR3, the DNA is TGTGCCAGTAGTTCTCACAGGGACTATGGCTACACCTTC. Its protein product is CASSSHRDYGYTF.

This clone was picked up one time. The chain carries TRBV10-1 and TRBJ2-7; D unclear. This CDR3 spans 13 amino acids. The germline V gene encodes CDR1 WNHNN and CDR2 SYGVQD (reference sequence). The germline V and J ends were trimmed by 6 bases and 3 bases, with 12 bases remaining between them. The CDR3 region is CASSDSSGYEQYF. The CDR3 DNA reads TGCGCCAGCAGCGACTCCTCAGGCTACGAGCAGTACTTC.

The CDR3 loop is CASSVRPGTSGPSSYNEQFF. CDR3 bases: TGTGCCAGCAGCGTACGGCCCGGGACTAGCGGGCCCAGCTCCTACAATGAGCAGTTCTTC. The chain links TRBV9 to TRBJ2-1, with 12 nucleotides matching TRBD2. Germline V gives CDR1 SGDLS, CDR2 YYNGEE. The V segment lost 1 base and the J segment 0 bases; nucleotides outside the gene matches: 11. The CDR3 is 20 residues long.

The CDR3 loop reads CASTTGVNEQFF. The CDR3 DNA follows: TGTGCCAGCACGACAGGGGTGAATGAGCAGTTCTTC. The chain joins TRBV2 to TRBJ2-1, with 8 bases matching TRBD1. Germline trimming cut 7 bases from V and 7 bases from J; bases unmatched to any gene: 3. The CDR3 is made up of 12 amino acids. Germline V CDR1 and CDR2: SNHLY, FYNNEI.

The V call is TRBV30, the J call TRBJ1-5; 7 positions agree with TRBD1. The V segment lost 4 bases and the J segment 7 bases; nucleotides outside the gene matches: 10. The length of the CDR3 is 14 residues. Germline lookup yields CDR1 GTSNPN and CDR2 SVGIG (reference sequence). CDR3 sequence: CAWNPGGERQPQHF. CDR3 nucleotide sequence: TGTGCCTGGAATCCAGGGGGGGAGAGACAGCCCCAGCATTTT.

V gene TRBV4-3 combines with J gene TRBJ2-3; D ambiguous. The CDR3 runs to 13 residues. Trimming cost V 6 bases and J 3 bases, with 10 bases left between them. Germline V gene lookup returns CDR1 LGHNA and CDR2 YSLEER. CDR3 protein: CASSKSPTDTQYF. CDR3 nucleotides: TGCGCCAGCAGTAAGTCTCCAACAGATACGCAGTATTTT.

This clone was counted once. The chain couples TRBV11-1 to TRBJ2-3; D gene ambiguous. The CDR3 loop spans 14 amino acids. V gave up 1 base and J gave up 0 bases, with 5 bases separating them. Germline assignment: CDR1 SGHAT and CDR2 FQDESV (reference sequence). CDR3 DNA sequence: TGTGCCAGCAGCTTAGGCAGGAGCACAGATACGCAGTATTTT. Encoded protein: CASSLGRSTDTQYF.

The chain joins TRBV2 to TRBJ2-7; D might be TRBD1 or TRBD2, each matching 6 bases. Germline CDR1 SNHLY, CDR2 FYNNEI. Trimming removed 7 bases at V and 2 bases at J, with 21 bases between. The CDR3 is 16 residues long. The DNA for the CDR3 is TGTGCCAGCACCAAAACCCCGGGGGCGCAGCCCTACGAGCAGTACTTC. Encoded protein: CASTKTPGAQPYEQYF.

This clone was observed once. The chain links TRBV11-3 to TRBJ2-1; unclear D gene. The CDR3 contains 15 residues. Germline V gene data show CDR1 as SGHNT and CDR2 as YENEEA. Trimming took off 3 bases at V and 9 bases at J, with 18 bases between the two ends. CDR3 bases: TGTGCCAGCAGCTTTTCTAGAGGAGCCTATGGTGAGCAGTTCTTC. The encoded protein is CASSFSRGAYGEQFF. Using reference TRBV11-3 and TRBJ2-1 for the parts outside the CDR3, the full variable domain is EAGVVQSPRYKIIEKKQPVAFWCNPISGHNTLYWYLQNLGQGPELLIRYENEEAVDDSQLPKDRFSAERLKGVDSTLKIQPAELGDSAVYLCASSFSRGAYGEQFFGPGTRLTVL.

The chain joins TRBV25-1 to TRBJ1-2; D is possibly TRBD1 (6 bases). CDR1 MGHDK and CDR2 SYGVNS come from the germline V gene. CDR3 length equals 15 residues. Trimming took 0 bases from V and 2 from J, leaving 10 bases between them. The CDR3 here is CASSEYGGGNYGYTF. DNA of the CDR3: TGTGCCAGCAGTGAATATGGGGGCGGGAACTATGGCTACACCTTC.

This sequence joins TRBV27 and TRBJ2-1; perhaps TRBD1 as D (6 bases). The V gene lost 5 bases and the J gene lost 6 bases, with 20 bases spanning the gap. The length of the CDR3 is 16 residues. In germline, CDR1 is MNHEY, CDR2 SMNVEV (reference sequence). CDR3 nucleotides: TGTGCCAGCAGTCCGCACCAAGCAGGGGCCTTCAATGAGCAGTTCTTC. This codes for CASSPHQAGAFNEQFF.

The rearrangement uses TRBV7-9 and TRBJ1-2; D remains ambiguous. The germline V and J ends were trimmed by 2 bases and 6 bases, with 10 bases remaining between them. Germline V gene data show CDR1 as SEHNR and CDR2 as FQNEAQ (reference sequence). The CDR3 is 13 residues long. CDR3 residues: CASSLMGTNGYTF. In nucleotides, the CDR3 is TGTGCCAGCAGCTTAATGGGTACAAATGGCTACACCTTC.

Remarks on this clone: This specimen includes other DNA sequences encoding the same CDR3. The chain links TRBV5-1 to TRBJ2-3, with a tentative D call TRBD1 (6 bases). The CDR3 consists of 15 residues. CDR1 and CDR2 (germline): SGHRS, YFSETQ. The V and J ends lost 0 bases and 0 bases respectively, with 8 bases between them. CDR3 nucleotides: TGCGCCAGCAGCTTGGACAGGGCTAGCACAGATACGCAGTATTTT. Its translation: CASSLDRASTDTQYF. The full variable domain, rest sourced from reference TRBV5-1 and TRBJ2-3, is KAGVTQTPRYLIKTRGQQVTLSCSPISGHRSVSWYQQTPGQGLQFLFEYFSETQRNKGNFPGRFSGRQFSNSRSEMNVSTLELGDSALYLCASSLDRASTDTQYFGPGTRLTVL.

The chain links TRBV18 to TRBJ1-5, with D maybe TRBD1 (6 bases). Germline CDR1 is KGHSH and CDR2 is LQKENI. V shed 6 bases and J shed 0 bases, with 15 bases lying between them. The CDR3 is 16 residues long. CDR3 nucleotide sequence: TGTGCCAGCTCGTCCCGGACAGCTTATAGCAATCAGCCCCAGCATTTT. Encoded protein: CASSSRTAYSNQPQHF.